A selection of T cell receptor beta chains follows, all from one sample in a study of cytomegalovirus exposure and HLA in healthy donors. Some clones are missing from TCRdb's copy, which holds only in-frame ones; the method was immunoSEQ multiplex PCR. This sample yields under 150,000 clones, of which 70% to 90% are seen a single time; roughly 3% belongs to the top ten. The material sequenced was PBMCs. The receptors here all came from a man in his late teens or twenties in good health and CMV-seronegative. CDR3s include the opening cysteine and the closing phenylalanine or tryptophan. The order of the fields is V gene, J gene, clone size, D gene, CDR3 protein, CDR3 DNA. A D gene is named only where the DNA matches it firmly. Not every row has a clone size; where given, it reads once, few, many or a size class.

TRBV6-5	TRBJ1-5	many	TRBD1	CASSRTGISFSPQHF	TGTGCCAGCAGCAGGACAGGGATTTCGTTTTCGCCCCAGCATTTT
TRBV7-8	TRBJ2-3	-	-	CASSLDLLSTDTQYF	TGTGCCAGCAGCTTAGACTTACTTAGCACAGATACGCAGTATTTT
TRBV7-8	TRBJ1-1	-	-	CASSLPSDSLNTEAFF	TGTGCCAGCAGCTTGCCCTCCGACTCATTGAACACTGAAGCTTTCTTT
TRBV15	TRBJ1-2	-	-	CATSRAGERDAIYGYTF	TGTGCCACCAGCAGAGCCGGGGAGCGAGACGCAATTTATGGCTACACCTTC
TRBV6-5	TRBJ2-1	-	TRBD2	CASSYRGGGINEQFF	TGTGCCAGCAGTTACAGGGGCGGGGGAATCAATGAGCAGTTCTTC
TRBV27	TRBJ1-5	-	-	CASSTRDYNQPQHF	TGTGCCAGCAGCACTCGGGATTACAATCAGCCCCAGCATTTT
TRBV7-2	TRBJ2-7	-	-	CASSSQGSFYEQYF	TGTGCCAGCAGCTCACAGGGTTCCTTCTACGAGCAGTACTTC
TRBV5-1	TRBJ2-7	once	TRBD2	CASSLFASGSTRSYEQYF	TGCGCCAGCAGCTTGTTTGCTAGCGGGAGTACCCGCTCCTACGAGCAGTACTTC
TRBV19	TRBJ2-7	-	TRBD1	CASSTGQGAYEQYF	TGTGCCAGTAGTACCGGACAGGGGGCCTACGAGCAGTACTTC
TRBV29-1	TRBJ2-7	-	TRBD1	CSVGTGEVYEQYF	TGCAGCGTCGGGACAGGGGAGGTGTACGAGCAGTACTTC
TRBV7-2	TRBJ1-1	-	TRBD1	CASSLGQGRTEAFF	TGTGCCAGCAGCCTGGGACAGGGCCGCACTGAAGCTTTCTTT
TRBV7-9	TRBJ1-3	-	TRBD1	CAPGGPGNTIYF	TGTGCCCCAGGGGGACCCGGAAACACCATATATTTT
TRBV5-6	TRBJ2-3	-	-	CASSPQGTDTQYF	TGTGCCAGCAGCCCCCAGGGCACAGATACGCAGTATTTT
TRBV6-5	TRBJ1-1	-	TRBD1	CASSYSDRGGAFF	TGTGCCAGCAGTTACTCCGACAGGGGGGGAGCTTTCTTT
TRBV6-1	TRBJ2-7	once	TRBD2	CASSGGAEHEQYF	TGTGCCAGCAGCGGGGGGGCCGAACACGAGCAGTACTTC
TRBV6-1	TRBJ1-2	-	-	CASSVRDNYGYTF	TGTGCCAGCAGTGTCCGGGATAACTATGGCTACACCTTC
TRBV5-1	TRBJ2-2	-	-	CASSVSSNTGELFF	TGCGCCAGCAGTGTGAGTTCGAACACCGGGGAGCTGTTTTTT
TRBV7-2	TRBJ2-7	-	TRBD2	CASSLVPAGGSYEQYF	TGTGCCAGCAGCTTAGTCCCAGCGGGAGGCTCCTACGAGCAGTACTTC
TRBV5-6	TRBJ2-5	-	-	CASRRRETQYF	TGTGCCAGCAGACGCCGGGAGACCCAGTACTTC
TRBV4-1	TRBJ2-1	-	-	CASATGGEQFF	TGCGCCAGCGCGACAGGTGGGGAGCAGTTCTTC
TRBV6-6	TRBJ2-4	-	TRBD2	CASSFRRELGQYF	TGTGCCAGCAGTTTCCGGCGGGAGCTCGGTCAGTACTTC
TRBV11-2	TRBJ1-1	few	TRBD1	CASSPRTGMATEAFF	TGTGCCAGCAGCCCCCGGACAGGGATGGCCACTGAAGCTTTCTTT
TRBV7-2	TRBJ1-6	-	-	CASSLAAGNNSPLHF	TGTGCCAGCAGCTTAGCGGCCGGGAATAATTCACCCCTCCACTTT
TRBV5-1	TRBJ2-3	-	-	CASSSGVLVDTQYF	TGCGCCAGCAGCTCGGGAGTTTTGGTCGATACGCAGTATTTT
TRBV27	TRBJ1-6	-	-	CASSLHDSSPLHF	TGTGCCAGCAGTTTACATGACTCCTCACCCCTCCACTTT
TRBV18	TRBJ1-2	-	-	CASSPRTDSNNYGYTF	TGTGCCAGCTCACCTCGGACAGACTCAAATAACTATGGCTACACCTTC
TRBV4-1	TRBJ2-7	-	TRBD1	CASSQGGQGFGFGTYEQYF	TGCGCCAGCAGCCAAGGGGGACAGGGATTCGGTTTCGGAACCTACGAGCAGTACTTC
TRBV6-1	TRBJ2-7	-	TRBD1	CASFRDRVAYEQYF	TGTGCCAGTTTCCGGGACAGGGTCGCCTACGAGCAGTACTTC
TRBV5-1	TRBJ2-5	-	-	CASSLRLGGLQETQYF	TGCGCCAGCAGCTTGCGGTTAGGAGGCCTCCAAGAGACCCAGTACTTC
TRBV18	TRBJ1-1	-	TRBD1	CASSPTGGKNTEAFF	TGTGCCAGCTCACCGACAGGGGGCAAGAACACTGAAGCTTTCTTT
TRBV2	TRBJ2-2	-	TRBD1	CASSATGTGNTGELFF	TGTGCCAGCAGTGCTACCGGGACAGGGAACACCGGGGAGCTGTTTTTT
TRBV5-6	TRBJ2-7	-	-	CASSLDIFYEQYF	TGTGCCAGCAGCTTGGACATTTTCTACGAGCAGTACTTC
TRBV12-5	TRBJ2-5	few	TRBD2	CATLGPGGETQYF	TGTGCTACCTTGGGCCCCGGGGGGGAGACCCAGTACTTC
TRBV6-1	TRBJ2-1	-	TRBD1	CASRGTGDNEQFF	TGTGCCAGCAGGGGGACAGGGGACAATGAGCAGTTCTTC
TRBV7-9	TRBJ2-3	-	TRBD2	CASSPGLATDTQYF	TGTGCCAGCAGCCCCGGACTAGCGACAGATACGCAGTATTTT
TRBV11-3	TRBJ2-1	-	-	CASAAQPYNEQFF	TGTGCCAGCGCGGCGCAACCCTACAATGAGCAGTTCTTC
TRBV6-5	TRBJ2-7	-	-	CASSYAGYEQYF	TGTGCCAGCAGTTACGCGGGATACGAGCAGTACTTC
TRBV25-1	TRBJ2-1	-	-	CASSDSSGRRSYNEQFF	TGTGCCAGCAGTGACTCAAGCGGGCGGAGATCCTACAATGAGCAGTTCTTC
TRBV5-1	TRBJ1-1	once	-	CASSFQANTEAFF	TGCGCCAGCAGCTTTCAGGCGAACACTGAAGCTTTCTTT
TRBV5-6	TRBJ2-3	-	TRBD2	CASSLFTSASTDTQYF	TGTGCCAGCAGCTTGTTCACTAGCGCTAGCACAGATACGCAGTATTTT
TRBV30	TRBJ1-5	-	-	CAWMGYNQPQHF	TGTGCCTGGATGGGCTACAATCAGCCCCAGCATTTT
TRBV7-2	TRBJ2-7	-	TRBD2	CASSLFRGGAGYEQYF	TGTGCCAGCAGCTTATTTCGCGGGGGGGCCGGGTACGAGCAGTACTTC
TRBV19	TRBJ2-4	-	TRBD1	CASSPTGVKNIQYF	TGTGCCAGTAGTCCAACAGGGGTCAAAAACATTCAGTACTTC
TRBV7-8	TRBJ1-2	-	-	CASSIRGKPNYGYTF	TGTGCCAGCAGCATCAGAGGCAAGCCTAACTATGGCTACACCTTC
TRBV5-6	TRBJ1-2	once	TRBD1	CASRRTGDYGYTF	TGTGCCAGCAGGCGGACAGGGGATTATGGCTACACCTTC
TRBV2	TRBJ2-5	-	-	CASRTVAGLQETQYF	TGTGCCAGCAGGACGGTGGCGGGGCTCCAAGAGACCCAGTACTTC
TRBV30	TRBJ2-1	-	-	CAWRERYNEQFF	TGTGCCTGGAGAGAACGGTACAATGAGCAGTTCTTC
TRBV28	TRBJ2-7	-	TRBD1	CASSPGTASYEQYF	TGTGCCAGCAGCCCCGGGACAGCTTCCTACGAGCAGTACTTC
TRBV5-4	TRBJ2-5	-	-	CASSFENRKTQYF	TGTGCCAGCAGCTTTGAGAACAGGAAGACCCAGTACTTC
TRBV28	TRBJ2-3	few	TRBD1	CASSLAGGETDTQYF	TGTGCCAGCAGTTTGGCAGGGGGCGAAACAGATACGCAGTATTTT
TRBV6-1	TRBJ1-1	few	-	CASSEMPVTEAFF	TGTGCCAGCAGTGAAATGCCAGTCACTGAAGCTTTCTTT
TRBV6-5	TRBJ2-3	-	-	CASRRTGLGTDTQYF	TGTGCCAGCAGAAGAACAGGGCTGGGCACAGATACGCAGTATTTT
TRBV23-1	TRBJ1-5	-	-	CASSLAPTPNQPQHF	TGCGCCAGCAGTCTCGCGCCCACGCCGAATCAGCCCCAGCATTTT
TRBV13	TRBJ1-1	-	TRBD1	CASSPRTGGNTEAFF	TGTGCCAGCAGCCCGCGGACAGGGGGGAACACTGAAGCTTTCTTT